This TCR beta chain is from a study of neurological immune-mediated disorders. The V and J ends lost 6 bases and 5 bases, in that order; junction bases with no gene match: 12. This CDR3 spans 16 amino acids. The germline V gene has CDR1 ENHRY and CDR2 SYGVKD. In its sample, this clonotype was seen many times. As for the cDNA, it was generated by 5'RACE with 10-nucleotide random UMIs. Each CDR3 protein gets one entry after TCRdb re-called the 5' RACE reads with MiXCR. The data contain approximately 82,000 distinct CDR3 sequences, roughly 13% of them seen just once; the ten biggest clones take up roughly 4.8%. As for time point: longitudinal time-point 2.

The chain uses TRBV10-3 and TRBJ2-2; 7 bases fit TRBD2. The TCR comes from a female donor with HTLV-1-associated myelopathy (HAM/TSP). The sequenced sample was PBMCs. The CDR3 loop is CAISLYRDYQTGELFF. As DNA, the CDR3 is TGTGCCATCAGCCTATACCGGGACTACCAGACCGGGGAGCTGTTTTTT.